This T cell receptor (beta chain) was profiled in a study of OX40 agonist ivuxolimab in advanced cancers. Whole-study context: An agonistic anti-OX40 (CD134) antibody, ivuxolimab, was used to treat the patients. Overall study results and limits: Clonal expansion was seen in CD4+ and CD8+ blood T cells by week 6 at 0.1 to 3.0 mg/kg.

In regard to this clone: Its antigen is not identified.

The V end lost 6 bases, the J end lost 0 bases, and 8 bases lay between the germline ends. This CDR3 comprises 13 residues. The germline V gene encodes CDR1 MRHNA and CDR2 SNTAGT. Here immunoSEQ multiplex PCR was the method, and the copy in TCRdb shows in-frame clones only, minus some. The sample shows about 60,000 clones, more than 80% of them seen only once. Samples were taken at baseline and on day 1 of cycles 4 and 7. The source material was CD4+ or CD8+ T cells sorted from blood, sampled in a trial of the OX40 agonist ivuxolimab. This chain uses TRBV6-4 with TRBJ1-1, with unresolved D. The TCR originated in an adult with an advanced solid tumor such as melanoma, head and neck, liver or kidney cancer. The CDR3 sequence is CASSQFMNTEAFF. CDR3 DNA: TGTGCCAGCAGCCAGTTCATGAACACTGAAGCTTTCTTT.